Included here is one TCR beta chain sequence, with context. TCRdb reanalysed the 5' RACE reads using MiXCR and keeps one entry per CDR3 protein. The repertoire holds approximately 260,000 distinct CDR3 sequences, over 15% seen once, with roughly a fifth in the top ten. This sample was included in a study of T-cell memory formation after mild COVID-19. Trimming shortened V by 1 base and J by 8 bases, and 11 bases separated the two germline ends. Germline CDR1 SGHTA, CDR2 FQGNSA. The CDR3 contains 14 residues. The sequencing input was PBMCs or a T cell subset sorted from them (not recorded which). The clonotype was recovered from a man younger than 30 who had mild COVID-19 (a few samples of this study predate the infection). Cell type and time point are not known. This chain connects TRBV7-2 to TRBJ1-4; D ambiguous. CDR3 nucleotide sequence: TGTGCCAGCAGCTTAGTAGCAGGTTCCGAAAAACTGTTTTTT. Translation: CASSLVAGSEKLFF.